These T cell receptor beta chains were read from a single sample in a study of vaccination effects on CD4 cells after COVID-19. Antigen specificity for these receptors is unknown. Sequencing was performed with immunoSEQ multiplex PCR; in TCRdb, only in-frame clones are kept and a portion is missing. The sample lists 45,000 to 60,000 clones, 75% to 80% seen once, with about an eighth in the top ten. The sequenced sample was CD4+ T cells from PBMCs cultured without peptide, obtained before COVID-19 vaccination. The receptors derive from a human donor who had a prior SARS-CoV-2 infection. The conserved cysteine and the conserved F or W are not part of the CDR3 here. The D gene is left open where the match is weak.

d_gene | j_gene | v_gene | CDR3aa
- | TRBJ1-3 | TRBV7-9 | ASSSTTRTGNTIY
- | TRBJ1-4 | TRBV5-8 | ASSLGQSFNEKLF
TRBD2 | TRBJ2-7 | TRBV7-8 | ASSFYRIPLAGGGYEQY
- | TRBJ2-3 | TRBV20-1 | SASYTPRGGDTQY
TRBD1 | TRBJ1-2 | TRBV7-2 | ASSLGDRGHGNSYGYT
TRBD1 | TRBJ2-1 | TRBV14 | ASSQDGWTGGPYNEQF
- | TRBJ2-5 | TRBV4-3 | ASSQDYTGVETQY
TRBD1 | TRBJ1-2 | TRBV7-9 | ASSRGTGLVDGYT
- | TRBJ1-4 | TRBV6-5 | ASSPLSFGGKLF
TRBD2 | TRBJ2-7 | TRBV11-2 | ASSRTSGALSYEQY
- | TRBJ1-4 | TRBV6-6 | ASSYGRTATNEKLF
- | TRBJ1-2 | TRBV6-1 | ASSEDTHYGYT
- | TRBJ2-1 | TRBV7-2 | ASSSGLYNEQF
- | TRBJ2-7 | TRBV5-4 | ASRRDLSYEQY
TRBD1 | TRBJ2-7 | TRBV4-2 | ASSPTGGSTYEQY
- | TRBJ1-1 | TRBV30 | AWSVDTMNTEAF